The 19 T cell receptor beta chains reported below all come from one sample, sequenced in a study of blood T cell repertoires in COVID-19. Produced via immunoSEQ multiplex PCR; TCRdb's table is partial and in-frame only. The sample has about 140,000 clones, 75% to 85% seen once; the top ten hold 3.5% to 5.5%. The specimen sequenced was peripheral blood. The receptors originated from a woman of 80 years or more with active or convalescent COVID-19.

This clone was detected only once. The V and J genes are TRBV7-3 and TRBJ1-1; TRBD1 is a possible D gene (6 bases). The CDR3 loop spans 16 amino acids. Trimming shortened V by 0 bases and J by 6 bases, and 17 bases separated the two germline ends. Germline values: CDR1 SGHTA, CDR2 FQGTGA. In DNA, the CDR3 is TGTGCCAGCAGCTTAACTTCCGCCAGGGGAACGCCTGAAGCTTTCTTT. As protein: CASSLTSARGTPEAFF. Drawing the rest from reference TRBV7-3 and TRBJ1-1, the complete variable domain is GAGVSQTPSNKVTEKGKYVELRCDPISGHTALYWYRQSLGQGPEFLIYFQGTGAADDSGLPNDRFFAVRPEGSVSTLKIQRTERGDSAVYLCASSLTSARGTPEAFFGQGTRLTVV.

This chain joins TRBV6-5 and TRBJ1-2; 7 bases fit TRBD1. The V and J ends lost 3 bases and 8 bases, in that order; junction bases with no gene match: 9. The CDR3 consists of 14 residues. Germline lookup yields CDR1 MNHEY and CDR2 SVGAGI. The CDR3 DNA reads TGTGCCAGCAGTTATTGGCGAACAGGGGTCGGCTACACCTTC. Amino acids: CASSYWRTGVGYTF.

The rearrangement joins TRBV6-6 to TRBJ1-6; 8 bases match TRBD1. J gave up 3 bases and V 5 bases, and 9 bases lay outside the gene matches. Germline V CDR1 and CDR2: MNHNY, SVGAGI (reference sequence). CDR3 length: 17 residues. CDR3 amino acids: CASSRRTGPNYNSPLHF. The CDR3 nucleotides are TGTGCCAGCAGTCGTAGGACAGGGCCGAACTATAATTCACCCCTCCACTTT.

This clone was picked up a small number of times. This chain joins TRBV10-2 and TRBJ2-2, with D uncertain. The germline CDR1 and CDR2 sequences are WSHSY and SAAADI. The CDR3 sequence is 12 residues long. V was cut by 2 bases and J by 5 bases, with 3 bases left in between. DNA of the CDR3: TGCGCCAGCAGTGAGGTAACCGGGGAGCTGTTTTTT. Protein sequence: CASSEVTGELFF.

V usage is TRBV30 and J usage is TRBJ1-3; no definite D call. Germline loops: CDR1 GTSNPN, CDR2 SVGIG (reference sequence). With 4 bases removed from V and 4 bases from J, the gap between germline ends came to 8 bases. The CDR3 length is 12 residues. CDR3 protein: CAWTKPGNTIYF. The CDR3 bases are TGTGCCTGGACTAAGCCCGGAAACACCATATATTTT.

The V gene is TRBV6-2 or TRBV6-3, the J gene TRBJ1-3; unclear D gene. The CDR3 has 15 amino acids. Germline V gives CDR1 MNHEY, CDR2 SVGEGT. V shed 0 bases and J shed 2 bases, with 8 bases lying between them. DNA of the CDR3: TGTGCCAGCAGTTACTCGACGGGAACTGGAAACACCATATATTTT. Residues: CASSYSTGTGNTIYF.

V and J are TRBV7-9 and TRBJ1-4, with D possibly being TRBD1 (5 bases). This CDR3 is built from 15 residues. Germline V gene sequence: CDR1 SEHNR, CDR2 FQNEAQ (reference sequence). The V and J ends lost 5 bases and 5 bases respectively, with 15 bases between them. For the CDR3, the DNA is TGTGCCAGCAGCCCACCTGGGGCAGGAAATGAAAAACTGTTTTTT. Its protein product is CASSPPGAGNEKLFF.

The genes are TRBV21-1 and TRBJ1-3; TRBD1 was called by the table and not checked on the DNA. TRBV21-1 is given as a pseudogene. The CDR3 is 13 amino acids. The CDR3 is CATQPTSGNTIYF. The CDR3, as DNA: TGTGCCACCCAGCCGACATCTGGAAACACCATATATTTT.

CDR3 in DNA: TGTGCCATCAGTTGGGGGGAGAACACTGAAGCTTTCTTT. This encodes CAISWGENTEAFF. V gene TRBV10-3 combines with J gene TRBJ1-1; tentative D call: TRBD1 (5 bases). Germline values: CDR1 ENHRY, CDR2 SYGVKD. There are 13 residues in the CDR3. V lost 5 bases, J lost 1 base, and 8 bases lay in between.

The gene calls are TRBV5-1 and TRBJ2-1; 8 bases agree with TRBD1. The CDR3 sequence is 14 residues long. Germline trimming cut 4 bases from V and 5 bases from J; bases unmatched to any gene: 5. Germline-derived CDR1 and CDR2 are SGHRS and YFSETQ. The CDR3 DNA follows: TGCGCCAGCAGCCGACAGGGGAGAAACAATGAGCAGTTCTTC. It codes for CASSRQGRNNEQFF.

The CDR3 spells CASNQQGLYEAFF. The DNA of the CDR3 is TGTGCCAGTAATCAACAGGGTTTGTATGAAGCTTTCTTT. The V gene is TRBV19, the J gene TRBJ1-1; D may be TRBD1 (6 bases). CDR1 and CDR2 from the germline V gene are LNHDA and SQIVND (reference sequence). The CDR3 sequence is 13 residues long. V was trimmed by 7 bases and J by 7 bases, leaving 16 bases between them. The variable domain in full, with the rest retrieved from reference TRBV19 and TRBJ1-1, is DGGITQSPKYLFRKEGQNVTLSCEQNLNHDAMYWYRQDPGQGLRLIYYSQIVNDFQKGDIAEGYSVSREKKESFPLTVTSAQKNPTAFYLCASNQQGLYEAFFGQGTRLTVV.

The CDR3 bases are TGTGCCAGCAGTTCCTTGGGCCCCTACGAGCAGTACTTC. Its protein product is CASSSLGPYEQYF. V gene TRBV27 combines with J gene TRBJ2-7; no reliable D call. Germline lookup yields CDR1 MNHEY and CDR2 SMNVEV (reference sequence). The CDR3 covers 13 residues. V lost 4 bases and J 2 bases, leaving 9 bases between the germline ends.

The J gene is TRBJ2-6, the V gene TRBV4-3; D remains ambiguous. CDR1 and CDR2 from the germline V gene are LGHNA and YSLEER. V lost 3 bases and J 0 bases, leaving 12 bases between the germline ends. The CDR3 sequence is 17 residues long. The CDR3 here is CASSHPGDLSGANVLTF. CDR3 DNA sequence: TGCGCCAGCAGCCACCCCGGAGATCTCTCTGGGGCCAACGTCCTGACTTTC.

This clone was detected a few times. The chain employs TRBV19 and TRBJ1-3; D unclear. Looked up from germline, CDR1 is LNHDA and CDR2 is SQIVND (reference sequence). The CDR3 extends over 14 amino acids. V lost 7 bases and J 2 bases, leaving 12 bases between the germline ends. CDR3 region: CASNSFGAGNTIYF. In DNA form, the CDR3 reads TGTGCCAGTAATTCTTTCGGGGCTGGAAACACCATATATTTT.

CDR3 sequence reads: CASSGTSGGGPADTQYF. In DNA, the CDR3 is TGTGCCAGTAGTGGGACTAGCGGGGGGGGGCCCGCAGATACGCAGTATTTT. The rearrangement uses TRBV19 and TRBJ2-3; 16 bases fit TRBD2. Germline V gene data show CDR1 as LNHDA and CDR2 as SQIVND (reference sequence). This CDR3 comprises 17 residues. V lost 5 bases, J lost 4 bases, and 6 bases stayed unmatched.

This clone was detected ten times or more. The rearrangement links TRBV19 to TRBJ2-7, with 9 bases identical to TRBD2. After removal of 3 bases from V and 2 bases from J, the junction contained 8 bases not matched to a gene. CDR1 is LNHDA, CDR2 SQIVND, per germline (reference sequence). The CDR3 contains 16 residues. The CDR3 region is CASSMGSSGATYEQYF. The CDR3, as DNA: TGTGCCAGTAGTATGGGCTCTAGCGGGGCTACCTACGAGCAGTACTTC.

The J gene is TRBJ2-7, the V gene TRBV28, with TRBD1 as a possible D gene (7 bases). There are 13 residues in the CDR3. The V and J ends lost 7 bases and 1 base respectively, with 11 bases between them. Per germline, CDR1 MDHEN and CDR2 SYDVKM. The CDR3 reads CASIQGGSYEQYF. CDR3 coding DNA: TGTGCCAGCATTCAGGGGGGTTCCTACGAGCAGTACTTC. The full variable domain, with the rest looked up from reference TRBV28 and TRBJ2-7, is DVKVTQSSRYLVKRTGEKVFLECVQDMDHENMFWYRQDPGLGLRLIYFSYDVKMKEKGDIPEGYSVSREKKERFSLILESASTNQTSMYLCASIQGGSYEQYFGPGTRLTVT.

The V and J genes are TRBV19 and TRBJ2-3; 11 bases are shared with TRBD1. The CDR3 is 17 residues long. From germline, CDR1 is LNHDA and CDR2 SQIVND (reference sequence). The ends lost 5 bases at V and 4 bases at J; junction bases unmatched: 11. In DNA, the CDR3 is TGTGCCAGTAGTGACCCGGGCGGGACAGGGGGGGCAGATACGCAGTATTTT. This translates into CASSDPGGTGGADTQYF.

This rearrangement joins TRBV19 to TRBJ1-2; maybe TRBD1 (5 bases). There are 13 residues in the CDR3. Trimming shortened V by 0 bases and J by 8 bases, and 10 bases separated the two germline ends. Germline V gene sequence: CDR1 LNHDA, CDR2 SQIVND (reference sequence). The DNA for the CDR3 is TGTGCCAGTAGTATAGATCAAAGGGGCGGCTACACCTTC. Encoded protein: CASSIDQRGGYTF.